This T cell receptor (beta chain) is from a study of OX40 agonist ivuxolimab in advanced cancers. Regarding the research as a whole: The costimulatory receptor OX40 (CD134) was targeted by ivuxolimab, a fully human IgG2 agonistic monoclonal antibody. Intravenous ivuxolimab was administered to patients every 2 weeks at six dose levels: 0.01, 0.1, 0.3, 1.5, 3 and 10 mg/kg. Of the 52 patients in dose escalation, about 20 had hepatocellular carcinoma, about 15 had melanoma, 9 had renal cell carcinoma and 9 had head and neck cancer. In the dose-escalation cohort, more than 75% of patients were male, and the mean age was approximately 60 years, with a range of about 23 to 90. Patients were allowed to have had prior anti-PD-1, anti-PD-L1 or anti-CTLA-4 therapy, and less than 45% of the dose-escalation patients had previously received checkpoint inhibitors. Three dose-escalation patients achieved partial responses, one with hepatocellular carcinoma and two with cutaneous melanoma. Peripheral TCRbeta sequencing aimed to test whether ivuxolimab altered TCR sequence diversity and caused clonal T-cell expansion. The paper reports the monotherapy dose-escalation portion (N = 52 patients) of the phase I ivuxolimab trial. What the research found in general, with its limitations: Low levels of normalized T-cell clonal expansion were also seen in some patients who did not respond. At doses of 0.1 to 3.0 mg/kg, clonal expansion of both CD4+ and CD8+ blood T cells was observed from baseline to week 6. In the 0.1-3.0 mg/kg groups, partial responders were among the patients with the lowest normalized peripheral clonal expansion, particularly in CD8+ T cells. The antigen specificity of the clonally expanded peripheral T cells was not determined. After ivuxolimab, expanded clones were on average more numerous among CD8+ T cells than among CD4+ T cells.

A distance of 10 bases separates the germline ends of V and J, which lose 1 base and 3 bases respectively. CDR1 SGHKS and CDR2 YYEKEE were looked up in the germline V gene (reference sequence). The CDR3 numbers 15 residues from cysteine through phenylalanine. Only the CDR3 region is kept as DNA, spanning 45 bases read in frame from base 1. The trial excluded patients who had a history of autoimmune disease or who were on systemic immunosuppression. Peripheral blood for TCR sequencing was collected from all dose cohorts at baseline, on cycle 4 day 1, and on cycle 7 day 1. Samples came from an open-label, multicenter, first-in-human phase I dose-escalation trial of ivuxolimab. Adults with locally advanced or metastatic melanoma, renal cell carcinoma, hepatocellular carcinoma or head and neck squamous cell carcinoma were enrolled in the trial. Before TCR sequencing, CD4+ and CD8+ T cells were separately sorted from peripheral blood.

On this clone itself: The antigen this receptor binds is unknown. No base quality values were provided; no much bigger clone lies one nucleotide off.

To sequence the TCRbeta CDR3 region, genomic DNA was isolated from the sorted cells. The immunoSEQ Assay was used to sequence the TCRbeta CDR3 regions. TCRdb obtained this table from immuneACCESS and retained in-frame rearrangements with V and J assigned. These tables miss some clones; where compared with another copy, unresolved V genes account for less than half of the shortfall, and the remainder is unexplained. Counted in this sample were fewer than 110,000 clones; around 93% of them appeared once. Of the sample, 1% to 1.5% falls within the top ten clones. This receptor was obtained from an adult with an advanced solid tumor such as melanoma, head and neck, liver or kidney cancer. Here the sequenced sample was CD4+ or CD8+ T cells sorted from blood, taken in a trial of the OX40 agonist ivuxolimab. This receptor chain uses TRBV5-5 and TRBJ1-4, with an unclear D gene assignment. The CDR3 reads CASSLLWQSNEKLFF. The DNA sequence reads TGTGCCAGCAGCTTGTTGTGGCAGTCTAATGAAAAACTGTTTTTT. Reference TRBV5-5 and TRBJ1-4 genes cover what lies past the CDR3, so the full variable domain is DAGVTQSPTHLIKTRGQQVTLRCSPISGHKSVSWYQQVLGQGPQFIFQYYEKEERGRGNFPDRFSARQFPNYSSELNVNALLLGDSALYLCASSLLWQSNEKLFFGSGTQLSVL.